The T cell receptor beta chain described here comes from a study of shared clonotypes between healthy human individuals. Background on the study: Samples came from a couple of female and three male donors aged 18 to 49. General study points: When compared with the clonotypes that were shared by all four sorted-subset donors, the non-shared clonotypes turned out to have lower generation probabilities. Naive subsets, compared against memory subsets, generally had larger estimated richness values.

This clone was seen a few times. The antigen remains undetermined. Roughly 200 ng DNA, tens of thousands of T cell genomes, went into each sorted-subset replicate PCR. The assay was immunoSEQ multiplex PCR, and TCRdb's table has in-frame clones only and misses some. Of 850,000 to 1,100,000 clones listed, 77% are singletons. V lost 0 bases to trimming and J lost 2 bases, with 8 bases between them. Per the germline V gene, CDR1 is SGHRS and CDR2 is YFSETQ. The CDR3 consists of 14 residues. The chain has TRBV5-1 and TRBJ1-2; D unresolved. Input material: memory CD4+ T cells from PBMCs. Subset specified: CD45RA-negative fraction. This TCR came from a man between 18 and 35 years old in good health. Some clones in this sample may be carry-over from other donors' samples. CDR3 DNA: TGCGCCAGCAGCTTGGAATCCTCGAACTATGGCTACACCTTC. Its protein is CASSLESSNYGYTF.